The source of this TCR beta chain is a study of T cell responses to AZD1222 COVID-19 vaccine. Germline V lookup: CDR1 SEHNR, CDR2 FQNEAQ (reference sequence). This CDR3 has 17 amino acids. Trimming removed 1 base from V and 3 bases from J, with 16 bases in between. Assay: immunoSEQ multiplex PCR; the TCRdb copy retains only in-frame clones and omits some. This table holds around 130,000 clones, roughly 92% found once. This sequence originates from an adult who received the AZD1222 COVID-19 vaccine. Specimen: peripheral blood, collected 28 days after the second AZD1222 dose. The chain links TRBV7-9 to TRBJ1-5; TRBD1 might be the D (5 bases). CDR3 coding DNA: TGTGCCAGCAGCTTAGACGTGGGGCGTCGGGTCAATCAGCCCCAGCATTTT. Amino acids: CASSLDVGRRVNQPQHF.